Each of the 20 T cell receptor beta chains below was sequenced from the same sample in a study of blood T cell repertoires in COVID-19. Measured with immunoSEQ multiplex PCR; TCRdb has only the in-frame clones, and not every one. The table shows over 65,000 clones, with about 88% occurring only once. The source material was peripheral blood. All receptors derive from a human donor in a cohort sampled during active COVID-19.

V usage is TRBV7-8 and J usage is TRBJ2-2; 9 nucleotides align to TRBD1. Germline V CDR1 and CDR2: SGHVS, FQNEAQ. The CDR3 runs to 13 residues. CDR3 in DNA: TGTGCTTTCCCGGGACAGGGATCCGGGGAGCTGTTTTTT. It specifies CAFPGQGSGELFF.

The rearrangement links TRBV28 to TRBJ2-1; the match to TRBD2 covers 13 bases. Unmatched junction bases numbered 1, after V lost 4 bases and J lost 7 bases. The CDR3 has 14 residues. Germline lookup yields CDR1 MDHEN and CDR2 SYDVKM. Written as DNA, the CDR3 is TGTGCCAGCAGTTGGACTAGCGGGAGTAATGAGCAGTTCTTC. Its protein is CASSWTSGSNEQFF.

The CDR3 protein is CSVAQGAPSGANVLTF. The CDR3 nucleotides are TGCAGCGTTGCCCAGGGGGCCCCCTCTGGGGCCAACGTCCTGACTTTC. This chain uses TRBV29-1 with TRBJ2-6; TRBD1 matches at 8 bases. The CDR3 spans 16 residues. Germline loops: CDR1 SQVTM, CDR2 ANQGSEA. V shed 4 bases and J 0 bases; nucleotides not matched to a gene: 5.

CDR3 bases: TGTGCCACCAGCAAACGAACAGGGGCGGGTGCAGATACGCAGTATTTT. This encodes CATSKRTGAGADTQYF. The chain combines TRBV15 with TRBJ2-3; TRBD1 agrees at 7 bases. This CDR3 region has 16 residues. V dropped 4 bases and J dropped 4; count of bases not matched to a gene: 11. Germline V CDR1 and CDR2: LNHNV, YYDKDF (reference sequence).

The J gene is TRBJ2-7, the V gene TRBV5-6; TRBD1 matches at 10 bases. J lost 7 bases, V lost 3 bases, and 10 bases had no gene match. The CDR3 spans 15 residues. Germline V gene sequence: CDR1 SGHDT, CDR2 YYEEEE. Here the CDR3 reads CASSSPGQGIGEQYF. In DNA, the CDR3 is TGTGCCAGCAGCTCACCGGGACAGGGGATAGGGGAGCAGTACTTC.

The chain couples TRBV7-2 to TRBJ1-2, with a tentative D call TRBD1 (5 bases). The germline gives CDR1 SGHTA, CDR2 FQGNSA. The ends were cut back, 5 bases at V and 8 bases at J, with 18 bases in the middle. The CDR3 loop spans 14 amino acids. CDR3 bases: TGTGCCAGCAGCCACGGGACTATTCGGAGGGGCTACACCTTC. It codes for CASSHGTIRRGYTF.

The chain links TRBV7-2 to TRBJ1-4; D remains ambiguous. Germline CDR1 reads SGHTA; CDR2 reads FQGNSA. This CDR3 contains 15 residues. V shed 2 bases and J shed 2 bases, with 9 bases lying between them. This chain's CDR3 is CASSLTSGTNEKLFF. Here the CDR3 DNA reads TGTGCCAGCAGCTTAACGTCGGGGACTAATGAAAAACTGTTTTTT. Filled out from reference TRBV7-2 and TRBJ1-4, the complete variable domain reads GAGVSQSPSNKVTEKGKDVELRCDPISGHTALYWYRQSLGQGLEFLIYFQGNSAPDKSGLPSDRFSAERTGGSVSTLTIQRTQQEDSAVYLCASSLTSGTNEKLFFGSGTQLSVL.

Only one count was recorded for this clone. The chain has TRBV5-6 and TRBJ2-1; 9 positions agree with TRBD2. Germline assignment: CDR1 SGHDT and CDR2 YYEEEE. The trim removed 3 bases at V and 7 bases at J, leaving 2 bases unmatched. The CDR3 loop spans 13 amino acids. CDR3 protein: CASSYLAGNEQFF. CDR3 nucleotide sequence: TGTGCCAGCAGCTATCTAGCGGGAAATGAGCAGTTCTTC.

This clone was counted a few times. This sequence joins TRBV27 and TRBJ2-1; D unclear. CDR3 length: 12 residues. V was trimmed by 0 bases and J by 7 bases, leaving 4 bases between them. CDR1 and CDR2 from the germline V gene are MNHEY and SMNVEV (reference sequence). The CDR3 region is CASSLSRNEQFF. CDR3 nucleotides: TGTGCCAGCAGTTTATCGCGAAATGAGCAGTTCTTC.

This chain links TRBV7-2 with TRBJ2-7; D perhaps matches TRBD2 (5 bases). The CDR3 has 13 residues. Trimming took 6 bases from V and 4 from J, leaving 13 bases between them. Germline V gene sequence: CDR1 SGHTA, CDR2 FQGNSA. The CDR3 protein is CASRIPSGYEQYF. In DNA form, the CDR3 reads TGTGCCAGCAGAATTCCGAGCGGATACGAGCAGTACTTC.

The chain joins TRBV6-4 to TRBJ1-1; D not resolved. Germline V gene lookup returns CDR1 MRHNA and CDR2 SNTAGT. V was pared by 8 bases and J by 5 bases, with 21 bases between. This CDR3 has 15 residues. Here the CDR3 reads CASRYSSPVGTEAFF. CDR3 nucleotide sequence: TGTGCCAGCCGTTACTCAAGTCCGGTTGGTACTGAAGCTTTCTTT.

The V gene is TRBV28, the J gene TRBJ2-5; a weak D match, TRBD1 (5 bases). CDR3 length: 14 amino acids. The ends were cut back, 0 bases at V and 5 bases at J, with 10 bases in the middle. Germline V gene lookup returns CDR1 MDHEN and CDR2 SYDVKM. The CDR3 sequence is CASSLWAGRETQYF. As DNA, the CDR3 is TGTGCCAGCAGTTTATGGGCAGGGCGGGAGACCCAGTACTTC.

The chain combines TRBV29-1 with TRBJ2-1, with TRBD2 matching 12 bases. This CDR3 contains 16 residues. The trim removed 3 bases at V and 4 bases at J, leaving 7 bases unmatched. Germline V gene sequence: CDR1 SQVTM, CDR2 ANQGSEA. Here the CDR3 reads CSVEGPTSGSYNEQFF. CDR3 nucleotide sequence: TGCAGCGTTGAGGGGCCGACTAGCGGGAGTTACAATGAGCAGTTCTTC.

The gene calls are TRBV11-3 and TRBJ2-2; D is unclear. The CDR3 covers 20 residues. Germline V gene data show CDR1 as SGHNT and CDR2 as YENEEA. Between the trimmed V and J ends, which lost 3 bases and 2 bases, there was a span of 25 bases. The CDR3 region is CASSLGVRRPNTPNTGELFF. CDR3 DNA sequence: TGTGCCAGCAGCTTGGGTGTGAGGCGGCCAAACACCCCAAACACCGGGGAGCTGTTTTTT.

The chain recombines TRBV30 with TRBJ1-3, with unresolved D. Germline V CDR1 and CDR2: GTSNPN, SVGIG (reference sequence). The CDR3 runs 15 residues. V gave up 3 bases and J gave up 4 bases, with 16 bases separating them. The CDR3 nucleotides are TGTGCCTGGAGCCTCGGGGTTGCGACCGGAAACACCATATATTTT. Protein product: CAWSLGVATGNTIYF.

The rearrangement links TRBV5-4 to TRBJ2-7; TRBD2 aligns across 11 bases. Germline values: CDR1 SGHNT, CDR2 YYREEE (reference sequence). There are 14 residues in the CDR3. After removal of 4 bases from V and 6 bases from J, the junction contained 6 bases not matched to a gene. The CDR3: CASSLAGGGREQYF. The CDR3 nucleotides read TGTGCCAGCAGCCTAGCGGGAGGTGGTCGCGAGCAGTACTTC.

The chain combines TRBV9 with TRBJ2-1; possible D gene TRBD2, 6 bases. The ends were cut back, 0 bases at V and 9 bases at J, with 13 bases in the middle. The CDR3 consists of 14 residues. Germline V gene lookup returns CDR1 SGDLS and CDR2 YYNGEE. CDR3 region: CASSVGRESREQFF. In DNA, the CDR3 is TGTGCCAGCAGCGTAGGGAGGGAGTCGCGTGAGCAGTTCTTC.

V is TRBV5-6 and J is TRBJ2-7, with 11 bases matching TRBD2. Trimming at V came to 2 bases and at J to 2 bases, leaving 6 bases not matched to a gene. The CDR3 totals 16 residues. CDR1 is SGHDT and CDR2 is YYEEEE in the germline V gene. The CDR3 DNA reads TGTGCCAGCAGCTTTCATAGCGGGAGGGCCGCCTACGAGCAGTACTTC. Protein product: CASSFHSGRAAYEQYF. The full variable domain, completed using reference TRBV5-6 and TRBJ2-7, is DAGVTQSPTHLIKTRGQQVTLRCSPKSGHDTVSWYQQALGQGPQFIFQYYEEEERQRGNFPDRFSGHQFPNYSSELNVNALLLGDSALYLCASSFHSGRAAYEQYFGPGTRLTVT.

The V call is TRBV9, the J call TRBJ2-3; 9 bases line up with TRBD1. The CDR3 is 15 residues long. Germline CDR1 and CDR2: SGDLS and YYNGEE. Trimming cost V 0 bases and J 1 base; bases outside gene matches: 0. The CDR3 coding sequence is TGTGCCAGCAGCGTAGGGGACAGGGGCACAGATACGCAGTATTTT. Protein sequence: CASSVGDRGTDTQYF. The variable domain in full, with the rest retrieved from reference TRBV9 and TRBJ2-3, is DSGVTQTPKHLITATGQRVTLRCSPRSGDLSVYWYQQSLDQGLQFLIQYYNGEERAKGNILERFSAQQFPDLHSELNLSSLELGDSALYFCASSVGDRGTDTQYFGPGTRLTVL.

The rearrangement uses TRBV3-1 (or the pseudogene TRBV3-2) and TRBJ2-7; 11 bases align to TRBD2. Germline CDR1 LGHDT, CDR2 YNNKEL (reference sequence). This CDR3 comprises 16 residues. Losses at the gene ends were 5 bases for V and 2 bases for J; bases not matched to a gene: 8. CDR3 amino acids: CASSLTLAGGAYEQYF. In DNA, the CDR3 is TGTGCCAGCAGCTTAACTCTAGCGGGAGGTGCCTACGAGCAGTACTTC.